The 11 T cell receptor beta chains reported below all come from one sample, sequenced in a study of shared clonotypes between healthy human individuals. Using immunoSEQ multiplex PCR, the repertoire was profiled, and TCRdb retains in-frame clones only, with some absent. The sample consists of some 2,400,000 clones, 90% to 97% of them appearing once. The sequenced material came from naive CD4+ T cells sorted from blood. Documented subset: CD45RA+ positively selected. These TCRs come from a man aged 18 to 30 in good health.

To note about this clone: In the same sample, other DNA sequences code for this CDR3. V usage is TRBV4-3 and J usage is TRBJ2-3; D is uncertain. Trimming stripped 0 bases from V and 3 bases from J, with 10 bases between. The CDR3 is 15 residues long. Germline CDR1 is LGHNA and CDR2 is YSLEER. The CDR3 DNA sequence: TGCGCCAGCAGCCAAGAGCTGGTAGGTACAGATACGCAGTATTTT. This translates into CASSQELVGTDTQYF.

A note on this clone: This CDR3 is also generated by other DNA sequences in the sample. This sequence joins TRBV30 and TRBJ1-1, with D uncertain. Trimming left V 2 bases short and J 5 bases short, with 9 bases between. The CDR3 runs to 12 residues. CDR1 is GTSNPN, CDR2 SVGIG, per germline (reference sequence). The CDR3 sequence is CAWSRQATEAFF. Here the CDR3 DNA reads TGTGCCTGGAGTCGGCAGGCAACTGAAGCTTTCTTT.

V and J are TRBV5-1 and TRBJ1-4, with TRBD1 identical over 11 bases. The CDR3 spans 15 residues. Looked up from germline, CDR1 is SGHRS and CDR2 is YFSETQ. V was pared by 4 bases and J by 8 bases, with 7 bases of the junction left unmatched. The CDR3 nucleotides read TGCGCCAGCAGCGGGAGGGACAGGGGGTCCGAAAAACTGTTTTTT. Its translation is CASSGRDRGSEKLFF.

The genes are TRBV6-6 and TRBJ1-1; tentatively, D is TRBD1 (6 bases). Between the trimmed V and J ends, which lost 6 bases and 6 bases, there was a span of 14 bases. In germline, CDR1 is MNHNY, CDR2 SVGAGI (reference sequence). This CDR3 spans 13 amino acids. The CDR3 region has the DNA TGTGCCAGCAGACAGGGCCAAGAGGCTGAAGCTTTCTTT. Protein product: CASRQGQEAEAFF.

This clone was counted a single time. The chain recombines TRBV27 with TRBJ1-6; 9 bases match TRBD1. Germline CDR1 reads MNHEY; CDR2 reads SMNVEV (reference sequence). This CDR3 is 17 amino acids long. The V segment lost 6 bases and the J segment 4 bases; nucleotides outside the gene matches: 10. The CDR3 protein is CASRIPGDREYNSPLHF. The CDR3 DNA follows: TGTGCCAGCAGAATACCCGGGGACAGGGAATATAATTCACCCCTCCACTTT.

The gene calls are TRBV5-1 and TRBJ2-5; weak D call: TRBD2 (5 bases). The CDR3 runs to 14 residues. The V gene's germline CDR1 is SGHRS and CDR2 YFSETQ. Trimming pared 6 bases from V and 4 bases from J, leaving 16 bases between. The CDR3 nucleotides are TGCGCCAGCAAACAAGCCGGAGGCGTAGAGACCCAGTACTTC. It yields the protein CASKQAGGVETQYF.

This chain links TRBV9 with TRBJ2-6; 12 nucleotides match TRBD1. The junction had 9 bases not matched to a gene; V was cut back by 3 bases and J by 5 bases. The germline CDR1 and CDR2 sequences are SGDLS and YYNGEE. The CDR3 has 18 amino acids. The CDR3 nucleotides are TGTGCCAGCAGCGGGTGGGACAGGGGGCAAGTTTGGGCCAACGTCCTGACTTTC. Its protein product is CASSGWDRGQVWANVLTF. Based on the CDR3 plus reference TRBV9 and TRBJ2-6, the full variable domain is DSGVTQTPKHLITATGQRVTLRCSPRSGDLSVYWYQQSLDQGLQFLIQYYNGEERAKGNILERFSAQQFPDLHSELNLSSLELGDSALYFCASSGWDRGQVWANVLTFGAGSRLTVL.

The chain recombines TRBV7-9 with TRBJ2-1; 7 bases fit TRBD2. Germline CDR1 is SEHNR and CDR2 is FQNEAQ (reference sequence). Trimming at V came to 2 bases and at J to 7 bases, leaving 8 bases not matched to a gene. The length of the CDR3 is 15 residues. CDR3 sequence: CASSLSAGLTNEQFF. CDR3 sequence (DNA): TGTGCCAGCAGCTTATCAGCGGGGTTAACAAATGAGCAGTTCTTC.

V and J are TRBV13 and TRBJ1-1; D is unclear. Germline loops: CDR1 PRHDT, CDR2 FYEKMQ (reference sequence). This CDR3 is 15 amino acids long. V was shortened by 0 bases and J by 2 bases, with 10 bases between the two germline ends. The CDR3 sequence is CASSLGDGRNTEAFF. The CDR3 nucleotides are TGTGCCAGCAGCTTAGGCGATGGACGTAACACTGAAGCTTTCTTT.

The chain links TRBV4-2 to TRBJ1-5; D uncertain. This CDR3 has 18 residues. Germline assignment: CDR1 LGHNA and CDR2 YNFKEQ. The V gene lost 3 bases and the J gene lost 0 bases, with 18 bases spanning the gap. The CDR3 is CASSQLRSPPYSNQPQHF. In DNA, the CDR3 is TGTGCCAGCAGCCAGCTCAGGTCTCCTCCTTATAGCAATCAGCCCCAGCATTTT.

The V call is TRBV6-1, the J call TRBJ1-5; 10 bases match TRBD1. With 6 bases clipped from V and 0 bases from J, the junction kept 2 bases outside the gene matches. The CDR3 length is 15 residues. CDR1 is MNHNS, CDR2 SASEGT, per germline. CDR3 sequence reads: CASRGQGNSNQPQHF. CDR3 coding DNA: TGTGCCAGCAGGGGACAGGGGAATAGCAATCAGCCCCAGCATTTT.